The 24 T cell receptor beta chains presented below share a single source sample, sequenced in a study of cytomegalovirus exposure and HLA in healthy donors. Vbeta (60) and Jbeta (13) primers were used in the PCR. Method: immunoSEQ multiplex PCR; TCRdb's copy keeps in-frame clones and lacks some. Seen here are over 150,000 clones, around 64% observed once, and the top ten hold under 3.5%. Sequenced input: PBMCs. The receptors here all came from a woman in her 30s in good health and CMV-seronegative.

The chain recombines TRBV7-9 with TRBJ2-2; 7 nucleotides match TRBD1. Germline V gene sequence: CDR1 SEHNR, CDR2 FQNEAQ (reference sequence). This CDR3 has 16 residues. Here the CDR3 reads CSTRSTGVANTGELFF. CDR3 nucleotide sequence: TGTTCCACCAGAAGTACAGGGGTAGCGAACACCGGGGAGCTGTTTTTT.

As regards this clone: The same CDR3 also results from other DNA sequences found in this sample. The gene calls are TRBV6-1 and TRBJ1-2; 9 bases agree with TRBD1. Germline V gene lookup returns CDR1 MNHNS and CDR2 SASEGT. This CDR3 has 13 amino acids. The junction had 3 bases not matched to a gene; V was cut back by 6 bases and J by 4 bases. CDR3: CASSEDRGYGYTF. CDR3 sequence (DNA): TGTGCCAGCAGCGAGGACAGGGGCTATGGCTACACCTTC.

This rearrangement joins TRBV5-6 to TRBJ1-1; D is ambiguous. This CDR3 has 14 amino acids. V lost 3 bases to trimming and J lost 0 bases, with 9 bases between them. The V gene's germline CDR1 is SGHDT and CDR2 YYEEEE. The CDR3 nucleotides are TGTGCCAGCAGCTCCCTCGTCTTGAACACTGAAGCTTTCTTT. It codes for CASSSLVLNTEAFF. Based on the CDR3 plus reference TRBV5-6 and TRBJ1-1, the full variable domain is DAGVTQSPTHLIKTRGQQVTLRCSPKSGHDTVSWYQQALGQGPQFIFQYYEEEERQRGNFPDRFSGHQFPNYSSELNVNALLLGDSALYLCASSSLVLNTEAFFGQGTRLTVV.

This clone has only one observation. The chain employs TRBV25-1 and TRBJ2-5; 12 nucleotides align to TRBD2. CDR1 is MGHDK and CDR2 is SYGVNS in the germline V gene. V lost 4 bases and J lost 5; bases outside the gene matches: 5. CDR3 size: 15 residues. The CDR3 region is CASSAGLAGLETQYF. CDR3 coding DNA: TGTGCCAGCAGTGCAGGACTAGCGGGACTGGAGACCCAGTACTTC.

V is TRBV7-7 and J is TRBJ2-7; possibly TRBD1 for D (5 bases). The CDR3 is 14 residues long. V lost 5 bases to trimming and J lost 1 base, with 12 bases between them. Looked up from germline, CDR1 is SSHAT and CDR2 is FNYEAQ (reference sequence). The CDR3 loop reads CASSHSGSSYEQYF. The CDR3 DNA sequence: TGTGCCAGCAGCCATTCAGGGTCTTCCTACGAGCAGTACTTC.

The gene calls are TRBV18 and TRBJ2-7; TRBD2 aligns across 13 bases. Germline trimming cut 4 bases from V and 2 bases from J; bases unmatched to any gene: 11. This CDR3 is built from 18 residues. In germline, CDR1 is KGHSH, CDR2 LQKENI. Here the CDR3 reads CASSQLAGGPGVTYEQYF. CDR3 DNA: TGTGCCAGCTCACAACTAGCGGGAGGGCCGGGTGTAACCTACGAGCAGTACTTC.

The chain joins TRBV5-1 to TRBJ1-3; 8 bases are shared with TRBD1. V gave up 1 base and J gave up 0 bases; unmatched junction bases: 3. Germline values: CDR1 SGHRS, CDR2 YFSETQ. The CDR3 runs 16 residues. CDR3 sequence reads: CASSLRDRTSGNTIYF. For the CDR3, the DNA is TGCGCCAGCAGCTTGAGGGACAGGACCTCTGGAAACACCATATATTTT.

This rearrangement joins TRBV9 to TRBJ2-6, with TRBD2 matching 8 bases. The germline CDR1 and CDR2 sequences are SGDLS and YYNGEE. The CDR3 covers 17 residues. Losses at the gene ends were 0 bases for V and 3 bases for J; bases not matched to a gene: 5. CDR3 residues: CASSVVSGSFGANVLTF. The CDR3 DNA reads TGTGCCAGCAGCGTAGTGAGCGGGAGCTTTGGGGCCAACGTCCTGACTTTC.

This chain uses TRBV30 with TRBJ2-7, with D possibly being TRBD1 (5 bases). The germline gives CDR1 GTSNPN, CDR2 SVGIG (reference sequence). The length of the CDR3 is 12 residues. Trimming cost V 7 bases and J 3 bases, with 13 bases left between them. The CDR3 bases are TGTGCCTCGACCTGGGGCAACTACGAGCAGTACTTC. Its protein is CASTWGNYEQYF.

The chain employs TRBV5-1 and TRBJ1-1, with D perhaps matching TRBD1 (5 bases). The CDR3 loop spans 14 amino acids. The V gene lost 1 base and the J gene lost 3 bases, with 10 bases spanning the gap. Germline V CDR1 and CDR2: SGHRS, YFSETQ. As DNA, the CDR3 is TGCGCCAGCAGCTTGCAGGGTTCCCACACTGAAGCTTTCTTT. Translated, it gives CASSLQGSHTEAFF.

The DNA of the CDR3 is TGTGCCAGCAGCTCTCGGGGTTATAATTCACCCCTCCACTTT. Translation: CASSSRGYNSPLHF. The rearrangement links TRBV28 to TRBJ1-6, with D uncertain. The CDR3 sequence is 14 residues long. From germline, CDR1 is MDHEN and CDR2 SYDVKM. Trimming stripped 6 bases from V and 4 bases from J, with 10 bases between.

V and J are TRBV29-1 and TRBJ2-5; TRBD2 agrees at 9 bases. CDR1 and CDR2 (germline): SQVTM, ANQGSEA. The CDR3 is 15 amino acids. V trimming: 3 bases; J trimming: 5 bases; junction bases outside the gene matches: 10. CDR3 amino acids: CSVEGRGGARETQYF. The CDR3 region has the DNA TGCAGCGTTGAGGGTCGCGGGGGGGCCAGGGAGACCCAGTACTTC.

In its sample, this clone was seen a few times. DNA of the CDR3: TGTGCCAGCTCACCGCAGGGCCGGGATACGCAGTATTTT. Translating gives CASSPQGRDTQYF. The chain has TRBV18 and TRBJ2-3; maybe TRBD1 (5 bases). CDR3 length: 13 amino acids. From germline, CDR1 is KGHSH and CDR2 LQKENI. Trimming shortened V by 3 bases and J by 6 bases, and 10 bases separated the two germline ends. The entire variable domain, with the rest obtained from reference TRBV18 and TRBJ2-3, is as follows: NAGVMQNPRHLVRRRGQEARLRCSPMKGHSHVYWYRQLPEEGLKFMVYLQKENIIDESGMPKERFSAEFPKEGPSILRIQQVVRGDSAAYFCASSPQGRDTQYFGPGTRLTVL.

This clone was picked up a small number of times. V and J are TRBV7-3 and TRBJ2-1, with 9 bases lining up with TRBD2. The CDR3 spans 16 residues. The V and J ends lost 4 bases and 3 bases, in that order; junction bases with no gene match: 7. Germline V gene lookup returns CDR1 SGHTA and CDR2 FQGTGA. This CDR3 is CASSSVAGESYNEQFF. CDR3 DNA sequence: TGTGCCAGCAGCTCCGTAGCGGGGGAGAGCTACAATGAGCAGTTCTTC.

This clone appeared a few times. The V call is TRBV19, the J call TRBJ2-7, with D perhaps TRBD2 (6 bases). V lost 5 bases, J lost 2 bases, and 13 bases lay in between. Germline CDR1 and CDR2: LNHDA and SQIVND (reference sequence). CDR3 length: 14 residues. CDR3 DNA: TGTGCCAGTAGTTCCCTGGGCGGGGCCTACGAGCAGTACTTC. This gives the protein CASSSLGGAYEQYF.

The rearrangement links TRBV2 to TRBJ2-2, with 13 bases that match TRBD2. The trim removed 4 bases at V and 1 base at J, leaving 6 bases unmatched. CDR1 and CDR2 from the germline V gene are SNHLY and FYNNEI. The CDR3 loop spans 18 amino acids. The CDR3 region is CASSVSWTSGGNTGELFF. Written as DNA, the CDR3 is TGTGCCAGCAGTGTTTCATGGACTAGCGGGGGGAACACCGGGGAGCTGTTTTTT.

The chain combines TRBV5-6 with TRBJ2-7; possibly TRBD1 for D (5 bases). CDR3 length: 13 residues. Germline CDR1 SGHDT, CDR2 YYEEEE. V was clipped by 4 bases and J by 6 bases, with 14 bases between them. The CDR3 reads CASSPGHPVEQYF. The DNA of the CDR3 is TGTGCCAGCAGCCCAGGACACCCCGTCGAGCAGTACTTC.

This rearrangement joins TRBV6-6 to TRBJ2-5; possible D gene TRBD2, 6 bases. The germline CDR1 and CDR2 sequences are MNHNY and SVGAGI (reference sequence). The V end was cut by 6 bases, the J end by 0 bases, with 11 bases between. CDR3 length equals 14 residues. The CDR3 sequence: CASRLGGNQETQYF. The CDR3 DNA sequence: TGTGCCAGCAGATTGGGGGGAAACCAAGAGACCCAGTACTTC.

This rearrangement joins TRBV7-3 to TRBJ1-6, with D perhaps matching TRBD1 (6 bases). V dropped 2 bases and J dropped 7 bases, with 12 bases sitting between them. Per germline, CDR1 SGHTA and CDR2 FQGTGA. The CDR3 length is 15 residues. The CDR3 loop is CASSLQGLGNSPLHF. The CDR3 bases are TGTGCCAGCAGCTTACAGGGGTTGGGAAATTCACCCCTCCACTTT.

The rearrangement uses TRBV11-2 and TRBJ2-7, with D hard to call. V lost 2 bases and J lost 2, with 10 bases in between. CDR3 length: 14 amino acids. From germline, CDR1 is SGHAT and CDR2 FQNNGV. In DNA, the CDR3 is TGTGCCAGCAGCTTACTTGCCAGTCCCTACGAGCAGTACTTC. Translation gives CASSLLASPYEQYF.

This chain links TRBV30 with TRBJ1-5, with 7 bases aligning to TRBD1. Germline lookup yields CDR1 GTSNPN and CDR2 SVGIG (reference sequence). V lost 1 base and J lost 7; bases outside the gene matches: 1. This CDR3 is built from 12 residues. The CDR3 here is CAWSAQGQPQHF. The CDR3 nucleotides read TGTGCCTGGAGTGCACAGGGGCAGCCCCAGCATTTT.

This clone appeared a few times. The chain links TRBV5-4 to TRBJ1-5; no clear D gene. This CDR3 spans 13 amino acids. V gave up 4 bases and J gave up 5 bases, with 10 bases separating them. Germline CDR1 SGHNT, CDR2 YYREEE (reference sequence). CDR3 sequence: CASSNELDQPQHF. In DNA form, the CDR3 reads TGTGCCAGCAGCAATGAACTAGATCAGCCCCAGCATTTT.

The CDR3 nucleotides are TGTGCCAGCAGTTTAATTCCAGGGAGGCATGGCTACACCTTC. It codes for CASSLIPGRHGYTF. The rearrangement links TRBV28 to TRBJ1-2, with D possibly being TRBD1 (5 bases). V lost 2 bases, J lost 6 bases, and 13 bases lay in between. CDR3 length: 14 amino acids. The germline V gene encodes CDR1 MDHEN and CDR2 SYDVKM.

CDR3 amino acids: CASSRDRGLYEQYF. DNA for the CDR3: TGTGCCAGTAGTCGGGACAGGGGGCTCTACGAGCAGTACTTC. The rearrangement links TRBV19 to TRBJ2-7; the match to TRBD1 covers 12 bases. V shed 5 bases and J 3 bases; nucleotides not matched to a gene: 2. The germline CDR1 and CDR2 sequences are LNHDA and SQIVND (reference sequence). The CDR3 runs 14 residues.